Below, 14 T cell receptor beta chains from the same sample are listed, as sequenced in a study of beta chain features in type 1 diabetes. Study results and limitations: Type 1 diabetes patients showed a moderate but significant shortening of TCRB CDR3s in all four CD4+ subsets.

What these receptors recognize is not known. Reverse transcription of all isolated RNA meant that expressed TCRB transcripts were sequenced. The data were produced by immunoSEQ multiplex PCR, yet TCRdb's version contains in-frame clones alone and is incomplete. The sample records around 250,000 clones, more than 11% being singletons. Source material: naive CD4+ T cells from blood. These receptors originate from a man aged 25 to 40 with type 1 diabetes.

CDR3 residues: CAYQPGQGLNTEAFF. CDR3 sequence (DNA): TGTGCCTACCAGCCGGGACAGGGGTTGAACACTGAAGCTTTCTTT. The V gene is TRBV30, the J gene TRBJ1-1; TRBD1 agrees at 10 bases. The CDR3 length is 15 residues. Germline assignment: CDR1 GTSNPN and CDR2 SVGIG (reference sequence). Trimming removed 7 bases from V and 0 bases from J; junction bases left unmatched: 8.

CDR3 nucleotides: TGTGCCAGCAGCACCCGAGGGACTAGCTGCAATGAGCAGTTCTTC. This sequence encodes CASSTRGTSCNEQFF. This rearrangement joins TRBV21-1 to TRBJ2-1; TRBD2 reflects the table's D call only, with no check against the DNA. TRBV21-1 is labeled a pseudogene. The CDR3 is made up of 15 amino acids.

The chain couples TRBV19 to TRBJ2-3; TRBD2 matches at 7 bases. CDR3 length equals 16 residues. CDR1 LNHDA and CDR2 SQIVND come from the germline V gene (reference sequence). With V trimmed by 3 bases and J by 2 bases, 8 bases remained unmatched. CDR3: CASSMFGGGATDTQYF. In DNA, the CDR3 is TGTGCCAGTAGTATGTTCGGGGGAGGGGCCACAGATACGCAGTATTTT.

The chain carries TRBV6-4 and TRBJ2-2; D might be TRBD1 (5 bases). With 9 bases removed from V and 4 bases from J, the gap between germline ends came to 15 bases. CDR3 length: 14 residues. Germline CDR1 MRHNA, CDR2 SNTAGT. The CDR3 region is CASGPQGITGELFF. The CDR3, as DNA: TGTGCCAGTGGGCCGCAGGGTATCACCGGGGAGCTGTTTTTT.

This clone was found a few times. V is TRBV19 and J is TRBJ2-1, with D possibly being TRBD2 (5 bases). The CDR3 covers 16 residues. The germline V gene encodes CDR1 LNHDA and CDR2 SQIVND (reference sequence). Trimming left V 7 bases short and J 3 bases short, with 19 bases between. The CDR3 DNA reads TGTGCCAGTAAAGGATCGGGAACAGCTGTCTACAATGAGCAGTTCTTC. Its translation: CASKGSGTAVYNEQFF.

This clone was recorded a few times. The chain combines TRBV27 with TRBJ2-1, with a possible D match to TRBD2 (5 bases). Trimming cost V 2 bases and J 8 bases, with 10 bases left between them. Germline values: CDR1 MNHEY, CDR2 SMNVEV (reference sequence). The CDR3 totals 13 residues. The CDR3 DNA is TGTGCCAGCAGTTTAGAGGGTTTGTATGAGCAGTTCTTC. This encodes CASSLEGLYEQFF.

This clone was observed a few times. The rearrangement joins TRBV20-1 to TRBJ1-2; no definite D call. The CDR3 is 11 amino acids. Trimming removed 3 bases from V and 4 bases from J, with 6 bases in between. Germline V gene lookup returns CDR1 DFQATT and CDR2 SNEGSKA (reference sequence). In nucleotides, the CDR3 is TGCAGTGCTAGGGAGGGCTATGGCTACACCTTC. The encoded protein is CSAREGYGYTF.

A word on this clone: This sample includes further DNA sequences coding for the same CDR3. The chain joins TRBV7-2 to TRBJ2-3, with TRBD2 as a possible D gene (6 bases). There are 13 residues in the CDR3. The germline gives CDR1 SGHTA, CDR2 FQGNSA. Trimming stripped 5 bases from V and 4 bases from J, with 10 bases between. This CDR3 is CASSLSGADTQYF. For the CDR3, the DNA is TGTGCCAGCAGCCTATCGGGGGCAGATACGCAGTATTTT.

The rearrangement links TRBV29-1 to TRBJ2-5; TRBD2 matches 7 bases. The CDR3 runs to 15 residues. V shed 7 bases and J 2 bases; nucleotides not matched to a gene: 13. The germline V gene encodes CDR1 SQVTM and CDR2 ANQGSEA. DNA of the CDR3: TGCAGCGCCGGCCCCCCTAGCGGAACACAAGAGACCCAGTACTTC. This encodes CSAGPPSGTQETQYF.

This sequence joins TRBV11-2 and TRBJ2-1; a weak D match, TRBD1 (6 bases). The CDR3 length is 13 residues. CDR1 and CDR2 from the germline V gene are SGHAT and FQNNGV. V was pared by 5 bases and J by 5 bases, with 10 bases between. CDR3 region: CASSTDRNNEQFF. Written as DNA, the CDR3 is TGTGCCAGCAGCACGGACAGAAACAATGAGCAGTTCTTC.

The V and J genes are TRBV5-1 and TRBJ1-1; no clear D. Trimming pared 4 bases from V and 4 bases from J, leaving 11 bases between. Per the germline V gene, CDR1 is SGHRS and CDR2 is YFSETQ. This CDR3 is built from 13 residues. The CDR3 sequence is CASSRDAITEAFF. The CDR3 nucleotides are TGCGCCAGCAGCCGAGATGCCATCACTGAAGCTTTCTTT. Variable domain in full (rest from reference TRBV5-1 and TRBJ1-1): KAGVTQTPRYLIKTRGQQVTLSCSPISGHRSVSWYQQTPGQGLQFLFEYFSETQRNKGNFPGRFSGRQFSNSRSEMNVSTLELGDSALYLCASSRDAITEAFFGQGTRLTVV.

This clone was detected only a few times. This chain uses TRBV25-1 with TRBJ2-5; perhaps TRBD1 as D (6 bases). This CDR3 contains 15 residues. Looked up from germline, CDR1 is MGHDK and CDR2 is SYGVNS. V was clipped by 6 bases and J by 2 bases, with 16 bases between them. Here the CDR3 DNA reads TGTGCCAGCAGCGGTCTCAGAGGGGGACAAGAGACCCAGTACTTC. Translation gives CASSGLRGGQETQYF.

This clone was detected only a few times. This chain joins TRBV30 and TRBJ2-1; TRBD2 matches 12 bases. CDR3 size: 14 residues. V gave up 3 bases and J gave up 9 bases; unmatched junction bases: 6. The germline V gene encodes CDR1 GTSNPN and CDR2 SVGIG (reference sequence). The CDR3 reads CAWSAGLAGSEQFF. The CDR3, as DNA: TGTGCCTGGAGCGCCGGACTAGCGGGAAGTGAGCAGTTCTTC.

The genes are TRBV5-8 and TRBJ2-5, with 9 bases that match TRBD1. Germline lookup yields CDR1 SGHTS and CDR2 YDEGEE. The junction had 8 bases not matched to a gene; V was cut back by 4 bases and J by 4 bases. The CDR3 extends over 15 amino acids. This CDR3 is CASSDRQGGRETQYF. In DNA form, the CDR3 reads TGTGCCAGCAGCGATAGACAGGGGGGAAGAGAGACCCAGTACTTC. Full variable domain (outside the CDR3, taken from reference TRBV5-8 and TRBJ2-5): EAGVTQSPTHLIKTRGQQATLRCSPISGHTSVYWYQQALGLGLQFLLWYDEGEERNRGNFPPRFSGRQFPNYSSELNVNALELEDSALYLCASSDRQGGRETQYFGPGTRLLVL.